Shown below are 17 T cell receptor beta chains from a single sample sequenced in a study of T cells after yellow fever vaccination. Each CDR3 protein is one row after TCRdb ran MiXCR on the 5' RACE reads. The sample contains about 240,000 distinct CDR3 sequences, about 7% of which appear only once. The sample was CD4+ T cells sorted from PBMCs, taken 15 days after the yellow fever booster vaccination. The receptors stem from a young man who received the YFV17D yellow fever vaccine.

In its sample, this clonotype was seen a few times. The rearrangement uses TRBV4-1 and TRBJ2-7, with a weak D call TRBD2 (5 bases). Germline V lookup: CDR1 MGHRA, CDR2 YSYEKL. Trimming took off 1 base at V and 0 bases at J, with 22 bases between the two ends. The CDR3 has 19 residues. DNA for the CDR3: TGCGCCAGCAGCCAAGCCTCTGGGTTAGGGCGGAGGAGCTCCTACGAGCAGTACTTC. It encodes CASSQASGLGRRSSYEQYF.

This clonotype was detected ten times or more. This chain joins TRBV5-4 and TRBJ2-5; D perhaps matches TRBD2 (7 bases). The V end was cut by 5 bases, the J end by 3 bases, with 11 bases between. The length of the CDR3 is 13 residues. From germline, CDR1 is SGHNT and CDR2 YYREEE (reference sequence). The CDR3 DNA is TGTGCCAGCAGGATAGGGGGGGAAGAGACCCAGTACTTC. Protein sequence: CASRIGGEETQYF.

This clonotype turned up a few times. V and J are TRBV7-2 and TRBJ2-1; 11 bases match TRBD2. Germline CDR1 SGHTA, CDR2 FQGNSA. The CDR3 sequence is 14 residues long. V dropped 4 bases and J dropped 7; count of bases not matched to a gene: 3. In DNA, the CDR3 is TGTGCCAGCAGCTCGGGACTAGCGGAGAATGAGCAGTTCTTC. This sequence encodes CASSSGLAENEQFF.

This clonotype was observed many times. The chain links TRBV29-1 to TRBJ2-3; D perhaps matches TRBD2 (5 bases). Germline V gene sequence: CDR1 SQVTM, CDR2 ANQGSEA. Deletions cut 6 bases from V and 2 bases from J, with 15 bases between. This CDR3 spans 14 amino acids. CDR3 DNA sequence: TGCAGCGTCGAGGGTGTGCGGGCCACAGATACGCAGTATTTT. This gives the protein CSVEGVRATDTQYF.

This chain links TRBV7-2 with TRBJ2-3, with no clear D. Germline CDR1 reads SGHTA; CDR2 reads FQGNSA. Trimming removed 4 bases at V and 1 base at J, with 9 bases between. The CDR3 is made up of 14 amino acids. The CDR3 sequence is CASSSLGRTDTQYF. The CDR3 bases are TGTGCCAGCAGCTCCCTCGGACGCACAGATACGCAGTATTTT.

This clonotype has a handful of counts. The chain joins TRBV11-2 to TRBJ2-5, with 9 bases identical to TRBD2. The CDR3 contains 15 residues. J gave up 4 bases and V 3 bases, and 6 bases lay outside the gene matches. The germline gives CDR1 SGHAT, CDR2 FQNNGV. The CDR3 DNA reads as TGTGCCAGCAGCTTCGTGGGACTAGCCTCAGAGACCCAGTACTTC. This codes for CASSFVGLASETQYF.

This clonotype was detected many times. The rearrangement uses TRBV5-1 and TRBJ2-3, with 11 bases that match TRBD2. CDR3 size: 15 residues. Unmatched junction bases numbered 5, after V lost 5 bases and J lost 3 bases. CDR1 is SGHRS and CDR2 is YFSETQ in the germline V gene. CDR3 protein: CASRLAGVSTDTQYF. The CDR3, as DNA: TGCGCCAGCAGACTAGCGGGAGTATCGACAGATACGCAGTATTTT.

A note on this clonotype: A much larger clone lies one base from this, so it may be a read error. V usage is TRBV5-1 and J usage is TRBJ2-5; no firm D call. The V end lost 4 bases, the J end lost 2 bases, and 6 bases lay between the germline ends. In germline, CDR1 is SGHRS, CDR2 YFSETQ. CDR3 size: 12 residues. The CDR3 is CASSNVQETQYF. Here the CDR3 DNA reads TGCGCCAGCAGCAACGTACAAGAGACCCAGTACTTC.

This clonotype was found many times. J is TRBJ2-1 and V is TRBV20-1; D may be TRBD2 (5 bases). Germline values: CDR1 DFQATT, CDR2 SNEGSKA (reference sequence). Trimming cost V 0 bases and J 10 bases, with 19 bases left between them. There are 15 residues in the CDR3. Written as DNA, the CDR3 is TGCAGTGCTAGAGAGCGCGTGGCTAGCAGACGCGAGCAGTTCTTC. Its protein is CSARERVASRREQFF.

The chain carries TRBV19 and TRBJ2-7; D is perhaps TRBD1 (8 bases). This CDR3 spans 13 amino acids. Germline V gene data show CDR1 as LNHDA and CDR2 as SQIVND (reference sequence). V was clipped by 6 bases and J by 7 bases, with 16 bases between them. CDR3 sequence reads: CASRRTGTKEQYF. The CDR3 DNA is TGTGCCAGTAGAAGGACAGGGACTAAGGAGCAGTACTTC.

This clonotype showed up just a few times. J is TRBJ2-3 and V is TRBV3-1; TRBD2 might be the D (5 bases). The CDR3 has 15 residues. The germline V gene encodes CDR1 LGHDT and CDR2 YNNKEL (reference sequence). Trimming stripped 4 bases from V and 4 bases from J, with 15 bases between. CDR3: CASSPPAGIPDTQYF. The CDR3 bases are TGTGCCAGCAGCCCCCCGGCGGGCATTCCAGATACGCAGTATTTT.

This clonotype was observed many times. V gene TRBV20-1 combines with J gene TRBJ2-7; D is tentatively TRBD1 or TRBD2 (5 bases each). CDR3 size: 15 residues. CDR1 DFQATT and CDR2 SNEGSKA come from the germline V gene (reference sequence). Trimming removed 0 bases at V and 3 bases at J, with 15 bases between. The CDR3 protein is CSAREGVGNYYEQYF. The CDR3 nucleotides read TGCAGTGCTAGAGAGGGGGTCGGAAACTACTACGAGCAGTACTTC.

This clonotype was counted many times. The chain has TRBV12-3 or TRBV12-4 and TRBJ2-3; the D gene is possibly TRBD1 (6 bases). The CDR3 has 17 residues. V lost 2 bases and J 1 base, leaving 16 bases between the germline ends. The CDR3 here is CASSLYRTGSGTDTQYF. CDR3 in DNA: TGTGCCAGCAGTTTATACCGAACAGGGTCAGGCACAGATACGCAGTATTTT.

This clonotype was picked up many times. The rearrangement links TRBV20-1 to TRBJ2-5, with a weak D call TRBD2 (5 bases). V was pared by 5 bases and J by 2 bases, with 15 bases between. Germline assignment: CDR1 DFQATT and CDR2 SNEGSKA (reference sequence). The CDR3 sequence is 14 residues long. The CDR3 DNA is TGCAGTGCTCAGTCGTTACTAGAACAAGAGACCCAGTACTTC. Translation: CSAQSLLEQETQYF.

This clonotype was observed a handful of times. The V and J genes are TRBV15 and TRBJ2-5, with 11 bases matching TRBD2. Losses at the gene ends were 3 bases for V and 2 bases for J; bases not matched to a gene: 14. Germline lookup yields CDR1 LNHNV and CDR2 YYDKDF (reference sequence). CDR3 length: 19 amino acids. CDR3 sequence: CATSSPGLAAPQGQETQYF. CDR3 DNA sequence: TGTGCCACCAGCAGCCCGGGACTAGCGGCCCCGCAGGGGCAAGAGACCCAGTACTTC.

J is TRBJ2-2 and V is TRBV7-2; D gene ambiguous. The V gene's germline CDR1 is SGHTA and CDR2 FQGNSA. V was cut by 3 bases and J by 0 bases, with 8 bases left in between. The CDR3 runs to 15 residues. CDR3 coding DNA: TGTGCCAGCAGCTTTTCTTGGGCGAACACCGGGGAGCTGTTTTTT. Translation gives CASSFSWANTGELFF.

This clonotype was seen only a few times. The V gene is TRBV10-3, the J gene TRBJ2-3; 7 bases map to TRBD2. The CDR3 has 15 residues. Germline V lookup: CDR1 ENHRY, CDR2 SYGVKD. V lost 0 bases and J lost 1; bases outside the gene matches: 1. The CDR3 loop reads CAISESAGGTDTQYF. For the CDR3, the DNA is TGTGCCATCAGTGAGTCGGCGGGAGGCACAGATACGCAGTATTTT.